This TCR beta chain came from a study of cytomegalovirus exposure and HLA in healthy donors. Study-wide context: One earlier analysis, a look at roughly 170 million T cells, found approximately 120 million unique TCR beta sequences. General study results and limits: A later analysis revealed that TCR association rates differed between HLA loci, peaking at DRB1 and bottoming out at HLA-C.

The table lists this clone with a count of one. Its antigen is not identified. 60 Vbeta and 13 Jbeta primers were used in PCR. Only in-frame clones appear in the TCRdb table, and some are missing; sequencing was by immunoSEQ multiplex PCR. The sample has roughly 120,000 clones, around 70% seen once. This CDR3 has 15 residues. Deletions cut 4 bases from V and 8 bases from J, with 18 bases between. Germline CDR1 and CDR2: LGHNA and YSLEER. Sequencing was carried out using PBMCs. The chain combines TRBV4-3 with TRBJ2-1; possible D gene TRBD2, 5 bases. This TCR derives from a woman in her seventies in good health and CMV-seropositive. CDR3 amino acids: CASSRQWGVVDEQFF. The DNA for the CDR3 is TGCGCCAGCAGCCGACAATGGGGAGTAGTGGATGAGCAGTTCTTC.